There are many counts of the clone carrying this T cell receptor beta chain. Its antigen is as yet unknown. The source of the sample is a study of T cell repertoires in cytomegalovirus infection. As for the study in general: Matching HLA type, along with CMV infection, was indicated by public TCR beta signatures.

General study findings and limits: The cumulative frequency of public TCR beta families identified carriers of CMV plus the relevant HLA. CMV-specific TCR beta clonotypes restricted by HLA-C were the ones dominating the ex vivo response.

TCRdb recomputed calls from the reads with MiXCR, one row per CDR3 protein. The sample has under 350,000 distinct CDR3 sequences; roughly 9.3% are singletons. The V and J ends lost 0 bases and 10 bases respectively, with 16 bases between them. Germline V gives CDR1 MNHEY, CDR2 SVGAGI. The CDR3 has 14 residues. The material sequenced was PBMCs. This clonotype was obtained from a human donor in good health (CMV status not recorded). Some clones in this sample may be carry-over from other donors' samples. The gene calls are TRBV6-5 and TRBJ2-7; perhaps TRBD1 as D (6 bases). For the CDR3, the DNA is TGTGCCAGCAGTTACTCTCCCCAGGGGACAATCCAGTACTTC. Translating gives CASSYSPQGTIQYF.